Sequencing of this TCR beta chain was carried out in a study of beta chain features in type 1 diabetes. The entirety of the isolated RNA underwent reverse transcription, so expressed TCRB transcripts were sequenced. Naive, central memory and regulatory T cell samples came to a mean of approximately 3.57 million reads. This table comes from immunoSEQ multiplex PCR, and its TCRdb copy is limited to in-frame clones, with some not included. The sample lists 100,000 to 150,000 clones, roughly a sixth seen once, with around 2.7% in the top ten. This CDR3 has 15 amino acids. CDR1 LGHNA and CDR2 YNFKEQ come from the germline V gene. V lost 4 bases and J lost 5; bases outside the gene matches: 4. Whole-study results and caveats: Shorter TCRB CDR3s, moderately but significantly so, were found in Type 1 diabetes patients in all four CD4+ subsets.

Via the markers CD45RO/CCR7/CD25/CD127/CD95/CD27, stem cell-like memory, regulatory, central memory and naive CD4+ cells were sorted. This clone was seen more than once but under ten times. What it recognizes is unknown. J is TRBJ2-3 and V is TRBV4-2, with 12 bases that match TRBD2. Sample: central memory CD4+ T cells from blood. This clonotype was sampled from a man aged 18 to 30 with type 1 diabetes. The CDR3 nucleotides are TGTGCCAGCAGCCGGACTAGCGGGAACGGAGATACGCAGTATTTT. This translates into CASSRTSGNGDTQYF.